The next 29 T cell receptor beta chains were all read from a single sample in a study of T cell repertoires in cytomegalovirus infection. MiXCR was run by TCRdb on the reads, yielding one entry per CDR3 protein. The profile covers approximately 190,000 distinct CDR3 sequences, with nearly 9.5% appearing a single time and about 4.6% taken by the ten largest. The material sequenced was PBMCs. The receptors shown here come from a human donor in good health (CMV status not recorded). Some clones in this sample may be carry-over from other donors' samples.

This clonotype has at least ten counts. The rearrangement uses TRBV7-8 and TRBJ2-3; 9 bases fit TRBD2. This CDR3 comprises 15 residues. Trimming at V came to 6 bases and at J to 4 bases, leaving 8 bases not matched to a gene. Germline assignment: CDR1 SGHVS and CDR2 FQNEAQ. CDR3 coding DNA: TGTGCCAGCAGTCGCGGGGGGGCCCCCCCAGATACGCAGTATTTT. Protein: CASSRGGAPPDTQYF.

The table lists this clonotype with a few counts. The rearrangement uses TRBV6-2 or TRBV6-3 and TRBJ1-5, with D perhaps matching TRBD1 (6 bases). Trimming took 0 bases from V and 1 from J, leaving 16 bases between them. Germline values: CDR1 MNHEY, CDR2 SVGEGT. The CDR3 covers 18 residues. CDR3 loop: CASSYSGGRRVSNQPQHF. The DNA for the CDR3 is TGTGCCAGCAGTTACTCGGGGGGGCGAAGGGTAAGCAATCAGCCCCAGCATTTT.

The genes are TRBV28 and TRBJ2-2; D gene uncertain. CDR1 is MDHEN, CDR2 SYDVKM, per germline. V lost 1 base and J 0 bases, leaving 6 bases between the germline ends. The CDR3 runs 15 residues. CDR3 nucleotides: TGTGCCAGCAGTTTATCCCTTTCGAACACCGGGGAGCTGTTTTTT. It codes for CASSLSLSNTGELFF.

There are many counts of this clonotype. The gene calls are TRBV28 and TRBJ2-1, with 9 bases lining up with TRBD2. The CDR3 spans 13 residues. The V segment lost 5 bases and the J segment 8 bases; nucleotides outside the gene matches: 4. Germline CDR1 MDHEN, CDR2 SYDVKM. The CDR3 nucleotides are TGTGCCAGCAGTGTGACTAGCGGTTATGAGCAGTTCTTC. Translated, it gives CASSVTSGYEQFF.

This clonotype has ten or more counts. This chain connects TRBV7-8 to TRBJ2-5, with D perhaps matching TRBD2 (7 bases). Looked up from germline, CDR1 is SGHVS and CDR2 is FQNEAQ. Trimming removed 6 bases at V and 1 base at J, with 24 bases between. CDR3 size: 18 residues. The DNA for the CDR3 is TGTGCCAGCAGTTACCTGGCGGGGGCCCTGATTTCCCAAGAGACCCAGTACTTC. The encoded protein is CASSYLAGALISQETQYF.

This clonotype has a handful of counts. The rearrangement links TRBV11-2 to TRBJ2-1; D perhaps matches TRBD2 (5 bases). The CDR3 sequence is 13 residues long. Germline CDR1 reads SGHAT; CDR2 reads FQNNGV. V was shortened by 4 bases and J by 9 bases, with 13 bases between the two germline ends. CDR3 amino acids: CASSSPLVSEQFF. The CDR3 nucleotides read TGTGCCAGCAGCTCACCACTAGTGTCTGAGCAGTTCTTC.

This clonotype was detected ten times or more. J is TRBJ2-7 and V is TRBV7-2, with TRBD1 identical over 7 bases. CDR1 is SGHTA and CDR2 is FQGNSA in the germline V gene. This CDR3 comprises 12 residues. Trimming at V came to 5 bases and at J to 3 bases, leaving 1 base not matched to a gene. The CDR3 is CASSQGVYEQYF. The CDR3 DNA reads TGTGCCAGCAGCCAGGGGGTCTACGAGCAGTACTTC.

This clonotype was recorded at least ten times. The gene calls are TRBV20-1 and TRBJ1-1; possibly TRBD1 for D (6 bases). CDR3 size: 13 residues. Germline V gene sequence: CDR1 DFQATT, CDR2 SNEGSKA (reference sequence). V was shortened by 3 bases and J by 5 bases, with 13 bases between the two germline ends. Here the CDR3 DNA reads TGCAGTGCTAGGCGCAGGGGAGGGACTGAAGCTTTCTTT. Translated, it gives CSARRRGGTEAFF.

The chain has TRBV28 and TRBJ1-3; D not certain. The germline gives CDR1 MDHEN, CDR2 SYDVKM. The CDR3 is 12 amino acids. V was clipped by 7 bases and J by 2 bases, with 6 bases between them. CDR3 loop: CASIRTGNTIYF. The CDR3 region has the DNA TGTGCCAGCATCAGGACTGGAAACACCATATATTTT.

This clonotype has just a few counts. The chain has TRBV19 and TRBJ2-7; tentatively, D is TRBD1 (6 bases). Per germline, CDR1 LNHDA and CDR2 SQIVND (reference sequence). V was cut by 5 bases and J by 3 bases, with 8 bases left in between. The CDR3 spans 12 residues. The CDR3 bases are TGTGCCAGTAGTGCAGGGGTCTACGAGCAGTACTTC. This encodes CASSAGVYEQYF.

This clonotype was seen many times. The chain couples TRBV2 to TRBJ1-1; D unclear. The CDR3 is 13 residues long. The germline V gene has CDR1 SNHLY and CDR2 FYNNEI. V was clipped by 4 bases and J by 2 bases, with 8 bases between them. This CDR3 reads CASSGMGNTEAFF. The CDR3 nucleotides are TGTGCCAGCAGTGGAATGGGAAACACTGAAGCTTTCTTT.

The chain combines TRBV20-1 with TRBJ1-2, with D tentatively TRBD1 (5 bases). The CDR3 spans 13 residues. With 6 bases removed from V and 5 bases from J, the gap between germline ends came to 16 bases. Germline CDR1 and CDR2: DFQATT and SNEGSKA (reference sequence). This CDR3 reads CSAPLERQYGYTF. The CDR3, as DNA: TGCAGTGCCCCCCTCGAGCGACAGTATGGCTACACCTTC.

This clonotype has only a few counts. This chain joins TRBV7-2 and TRBJ1-4, with 9 positions matching TRBD1. After removal of 5 bases from V and 5 bases from J, the junction contained 6 bases not matched to a gene. The CDR3 sequence is 15 residues long. In germline, CDR1 is SGHTA, CDR2 FQGNSA. The CDR3 DNA reads as TGTGCCAGCAGCCCCCGACAGGGGGAGAATGAAAAACTGTTTTTT. Translating it yields CASSPRQGENEKLFF.

As concerns this clonotype: This could be a read error, since a much larger clone is one nucleotide away. This chain connects TRBV6-4 to TRBJ2-1; TRBD1 or TRBD2 may be the D gene (5 bases each). V was trimmed by 4 bases and J by 1 base, leaving 11 bases between them. The germline gives CDR1 MRHNA, CDR2 SNTAGT. CDR3 length: 15 amino acids. The CDR3 sequence is CASSVRDGSYNEQFF. CDR3 nucleotide sequence: TGTGCCAGCAGTGTAAGGGACGGTTCCTACAATGAGCAGTTCTTC.

This clonotype has a count of ten or more. This chain connects TRBV7-2 to TRBJ2-7; D is unresolved. Per the germline V gene, CDR1 is SGHTA and CDR2 is FQGNSA. Trimming removed 5 bases from V and 7 bases from J, with 9 bases in between. There are 11 residues in the CDR3. CDR3 region: CASSGYVEQYF. Here the CDR3 DNA reads TGTGCCAGCAGCGGCTACGTGGAGCAGTACTTC.

This sequence joins TRBV2 and TRBJ1-1, with D perhaps matching TRBD1 (5 bases). Trimming stripped 5 bases from V and 2 bases from J, with 12 bases between. This CDR3 spans 14 amino acids. Germline V gene data show CDR1 as SNHLY and CDR2 as FYNNEI. This chain's CDR3 is CASSPLRGNTEAFF. CDR3 DNA: TGTGCCAGCAGTCCCCTGAGGGGTAACACTGAAGCTTTCTTT.

The V call is TRBV5-4, the J call TRBJ2-7, with no clear D. Trimming pared 0 bases from V and 6 bases from J, leaving 10 bases between. This CDR3 has 13 residues. Germline CDR1 SGHNT, CDR2 YYREEE (reference sequence). CDR3 amino acids: CASSLEDGPEQYF. CDR3 in DNA: TGTGCCAGCAGCTTGGAAGACGGTCCCGAGCAGTACTTC.

Only a few counts were recorded for this clonotype. The chain recombines TRBV10-3 with TRBJ2-7; TRBD1 agrees at 7 bases. Germline values: CDR1 ENHRY, CDR2 SYGVKD. V lost 7 bases and J lost 5; bases outside the gene matches: 8. The CDR3 spans 13 residues. The DNA of the CDR3 is TGTGCCATCAAACGGGACAGCTTGGACGAGCAGTACTTC. It encodes CAIKRDSLDEQYF.

This clonotype was seen many times. The chain combines TRBV7-2 with TRBJ1-1; D gene uncertain. In germline, CDR1 is SGHTA, CDR2 FQGNSA. The CDR3 is 15 residues long. Trimming pared 3 bases from V and 0 bases from J, leaving 11 bases between. For the CDR3, the DNA is TGTGCCAGCAGCTTCCCCCTCCGAATGAACACTGAAGCTTTCTTT. It translates to CASSFPLRMNTEAFF.

In its sample, this clonotype was seen many times. The J gene is TRBJ2-1, the V gene TRBV10-3, with D possibly matching TRBD2 (6 bases). V lost 6 bases, J lost 8 bases, and 23 bases lay in between. The CDR3 totals 16 residues. Germline values: CDR1 ENHRY, CDR2 SYGVKD. The CDR3 loop reads CAISPPSGGGNDEQFF. In nucleotides, the CDR3 is TGTGCCATCAGCCCTCCCTCGGGTGGAGGGAACGATGAGCAGTTCTTC.

The chain links TRBV20-1 to TRBJ1-1; D remains unclear. Germline CDR1 and CDR2: DFQATT and SNEGSKA (reference sequence). Trimming left V 3 bases short and J 1 base short, with 6 bases between. The CDR3 contains 12 residues. The CDR3 loop reads CSASKGNTEAFF. In nucleotides, the CDR3 is TGCAGTGCTAGTAAGGGGAACACTGAAGCTTTCTTT.

The sample holds a few counts of this clonotype. This chain uses TRBV20-1 with TRBJ1-1; a weak D match, TRBD1 (5 bases). The V end lost 6 bases, the J end lost 1 base, and 12 bases lay between the germline ends. The CDR3 runs 13 residues. Germline V gene sequence: CDR1 DFQATT, CDR2 SNEGSKA (reference sequence). For the CDR3, the DNA is TGCAGTGCACCGGGACTAAGGAACACTGAAGCTTTCTTT. It encodes CSAPGLRNTEAFF.

This clonotype was counted ten times or more. The chain has TRBV7-2 and TRBJ2-5, with D perhaps TRBD2 (5 bases). V lost 1 base, J lost 5 bases, and 17 bases lay in between. Per the germline V gene, CDR1 is SGHTA and CDR2 is FQGNSA. This CDR3 spans 16 amino acids. The CDR3 DNA is TGTGCCAGCAGCTTAGAGCTGGCTCCCCCGGGGGAGACCCAGTACTTC. Translating gives CASSLELAPPGETQYF.

The J gene is TRBJ1-1, the V gene TRBV3-1; D is uncertain. With 4 bases removed from V and 5 bases from J, the gap between germline ends came to 8 bases. CDR3 length: 12 residues. Germline CDR1 is LGHDT and CDR2 is YNNKEL (reference sequence). The CDR3 DNA is TGTGCCAGCAGCCGTGGTACGACTGAAGCTTTCTTT. It codes for CASSRGTTEAFF. Filled out from reference TRBV3-1 and TRBJ1-1, the complete variable domain reads DTAVSQTPKYLVTQMGNDKSIKCEQNLGHDTMYWYKQDSKKFLKIMFSYNNKELIINETVPNRFSPKSPDKAHLNLHINSLELGDSAVYFCASSRGTTEAFFGQGTRLTVV.

This clonotype was observed many times. The chain carries TRBV7-2 and TRBJ2-2; weak D call: TRBD2 (5 bases). V lost 5 bases, J lost 5 bases, and 6 bases lay in between. The CDR3 sequence is 12 residues long. In germline, CDR1 is SGHTA, CDR2 FQGNSA. CDR3 sequence: CASSPGTGELFF. The CDR3 DNA sequence: TGTGCCAGCAGCCCGGGGACCGGGGAGCTGTTTTTT.

The chain recombines TRBV5-1 with TRBJ2-7; D is undetermined. V shed 2 bases and J shed 1 base, with 10 bases lying between them. Germline V gene lookup returns CDR1 SGHRS and CDR2 YFSETQ. The CDR3 extends over 14 amino acids. The CDR3 DNA reads as TGCGCCAGCAGCTTAAACAGTGTATCCTACGAGCAGTACTTC. Protein: CASSLNSVSYEQYF.

This clonotype was detected many times. The chain recombines TRBV7-2 with TRBJ1-5, with 7 bases fitting TRBD1. This CDR3 spans 15 amino acids. The V and J ends lost 3 bases and 6 bases, in that order; junction bases with no gene match: 8. CDR1 and CDR2 (germline): SGHTA, FQGNSA. In nucleotides, the CDR3 is TGTGCCAGCAGCTTTAAAACAGGGGACGCTCAGCCCCAGCATTTT. Translation: CASSFKTGDAQPQHF.

This clonotype was detected a few times. The genes are TRBV2 and TRBJ2-7, with no clear D. The CDR3 length is 13 residues. The V and J ends lost 4 bases and 2 bases respectively, with 9 bases between them. CDR1 and CDR2 (germline): SNHLY, FYNNEI. This CDR3 reads CASSVQEAYEQYF. CDR3 coding DNA: TGTGCCAGCAGTGTGCAAGAAGCCTACGAGCAGTACTTC.

This clonotype was counted ten times or more. The rearrangement uses TRBV5-4 and TRBJ2-3; 7 nucleotides agree with TRBD2. The CDR3 is made up of 13 amino acids. CDR1 and CDR2 from the germline V gene are SGHNT and YYREEE (reference sequence). Losses at the gene ends were 6 bases for V and 6 bases for J; bases not matched to a gene: 7. The CDR3 loop is CASNAGVADTQYF. The CDR3 DNA reads TGTGCCAGCAATGCGGGAGTAGCGGATACGCAGTATTTT. Filled out from reference TRBV5-4 and TRBJ2-3, the complete variable domain reads ETGVTQSPTHLIKTRGQQVTLRCSSQSGHNTVSWYQQALGQGPQFIFQYYREEENGRGNFPPRFSGLQFPNYSSELNVNALELDDSALYLCASNAGVADTQYFGPGTRLTVL.